Listed below are T cell receptor beta chains from one sample, sequenced in a study of blood T cell repertoires in COVID-19. The repertoire was sequenced with immunoSEQ multiplex PCR; TCRdb's copy has only in-frame clones and lacks some. This table has 500,000 or so clones, roughly nine tenths appearing once. The source material was PBMCs or T cells enriched from blood (not recorded which). The source of these receptors is a woman under 30 who had recovered from COVID-19. CDR3s include the opening cysteine and the closing phenylalanine or tryptophan. Fields, in order: D gene, CDR3 length, J gene, clone size, V gene, CDR3 protein, CDR3 DNA. The D gene is left open where the match is weak. For some rows the clone size is stated as once, few or many, or as a class when expanded; others skip it.

TRBD2,19,TRBJ2-1,NA,TRBV4-1,CASSQGRTSGGASSNEQFF,TGCGCCAGCAGCCAAGGCAGGACTAGCGGGGGGGCCTCTAGCAATGAGCAGTTCTTC
TRBD1,15,TRBJ1-1,once,TRBV5-1,CASSRTGGMNTEAFF,TGCGCCAGCAGTAGGACAGGGGGCATGAACACTGAAGCTTTCTTT
TRBD2,15,TRBJ2-1,once,TRBV2,CASNYGGGIYNEQFF,TGTGCCAGCAACTACGGCGGGGGGATTTACAATGAGCAGTTCTTC
TRBD1,15,TRBJ1-2,NA,TRBV6-5,CASSYRTGAVYGYTF,TGTGCCAGCAGTTACCGTACAGGGGCAGTATATGGCTACACCTTC
TRBD1,18,TRBJ2-6,NA,TRBV24-1,CATSDPRDSYSGANVLTF,TGTGCCACCAGTGACCCTCGGGACAGTTACTCTGGGGCCAACGTCCTGACTTTC
TRBD1,17,TRBJ2-3,NA,TRBV5-4,CASSPPGTGVSTDTQYF,TGTGCCAGCAGCCCGCCCGGGACAGGGGTTAGCACAGATACGCAGTATTTT
NA,12,TRBJ1-5,NA,TRBV30,CAWSGGDQPQHF,TGTGCCTGGTCCGGGGGGGATCAGCCCCAGCATTTT
NA,13,TRBJ1-4,NA,TRBV30,CAWGSRTNEKLFF,TGTGCCTGGGGGTCGAGGACTAATGAAAAACTGTTTTTT
NA,15,TRBJ1-2,NA,TRBV28,CASSSNGPLFGGYTF,TGTGCCAGCAGTTCGAATGGGCCCTTATTTGGAGGCTACACCTTC
TRBD2,17,TRBJ2-1,few,TRBV4-1,CASSQVDMGLARDEQFF,TGCGCCAGCAGCCAAGTCGATATGGGACTAGCACGCGATGAGCAGTTCTTC
NA,13,TRBJ1-1,NA,TRBV2,CASLRRENTEAFF,TGTGCCAGCCTAAGGAGGGAGAACACTGAAGCTTTCTTT
TRBD1,14,TRBJ1-2,NA,TRBV7-2,CASSTGVSNYGYTF,TGTGCCAGCAGCACAGGGGTGAGCAACTATGGCTACACCTTC
TRBD2,14,TRBJ2-5,NA,TRBV2,CASSSGTTKGTQYF,TGTGCCAGCAGCTCCGGGACTACCAAAGGGACCCAGTACTTC
TRBD1,15,TRBJ1-2,NA,TRBV2,CASSPGTGLNYGYTF,TGTGCCAGCAGTCCAGGGACAGGGCTGAACTATGGCTACACCTTC
NA,16,TRBJ1-2,NA,TRBV20-1,CSASPREGLYRGGYTF,TGCAGTGCCAGTCCAAGGGAGGGCCTCTACCGAGGAGGCTACACCTTC
NA,14,TRBJ1-2,NA,TRBV7-9,CASSFTGSRDGYTF,TGTGCCAGCAGCTTTACGGGTTCTCGGGATGGCTACACCTTC
NA,13,TRBJ2-5,NA,TRBV12-3/TRBV12-4,CASTSGWGKTQYF,TGTGCCAGCACCTCGGGATGGGGAAAGACCCAGTACTTC
NA,14,TRBJ2-2,few,TRBV3-1/TRBV3-2,CASSQDSYSGELFF,TGTGCCAGCAGCCAAGATTCATACTCCGGGGAGCTGTTTTTT
NA,15,TRBJ1-2,once,TRBV5-6,CASSSISFSAGGYTF,TGTGCCAGCAGCTCCATTAGTTTTTCCGCGGGCGGCTACACCTTC
TRBD1,14,TRBJ1-2,NA,TRBV19,CASSLTGYNYGYTF,TGTGCCAGTAGTTTGACAGGGTACAACTATGGCTACACCTTC
NA,13,TRBJ1-3,once,TRBV2,CASSESSNNPIYF,TGTGCCAGCAGTGAAAGTAGCAACAACCCCATATATTTT
TRBD1,15,TRBJ2-3,NA,TRBV25-1,CASSEHGTGSDTQYF,TGTGCCAGCAGTGAGCACGGGACAGGGTCCGATACGCAGTATTTT